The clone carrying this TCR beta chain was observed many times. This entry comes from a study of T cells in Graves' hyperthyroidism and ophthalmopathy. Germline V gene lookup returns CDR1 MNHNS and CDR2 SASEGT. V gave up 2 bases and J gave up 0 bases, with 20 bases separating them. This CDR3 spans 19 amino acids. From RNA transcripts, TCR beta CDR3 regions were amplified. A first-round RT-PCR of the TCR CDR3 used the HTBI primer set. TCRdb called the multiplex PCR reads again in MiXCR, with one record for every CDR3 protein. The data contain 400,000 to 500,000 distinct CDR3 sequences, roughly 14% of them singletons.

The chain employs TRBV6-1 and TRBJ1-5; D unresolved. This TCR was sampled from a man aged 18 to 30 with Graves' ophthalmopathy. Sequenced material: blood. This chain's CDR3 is CASSENYFGGLSSNQPQHF. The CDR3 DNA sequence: TGTGCCAGCAGTGAAAACTACTTCGGTGGACTGAGTAGCAATCAGCCCCAGCATTTT.